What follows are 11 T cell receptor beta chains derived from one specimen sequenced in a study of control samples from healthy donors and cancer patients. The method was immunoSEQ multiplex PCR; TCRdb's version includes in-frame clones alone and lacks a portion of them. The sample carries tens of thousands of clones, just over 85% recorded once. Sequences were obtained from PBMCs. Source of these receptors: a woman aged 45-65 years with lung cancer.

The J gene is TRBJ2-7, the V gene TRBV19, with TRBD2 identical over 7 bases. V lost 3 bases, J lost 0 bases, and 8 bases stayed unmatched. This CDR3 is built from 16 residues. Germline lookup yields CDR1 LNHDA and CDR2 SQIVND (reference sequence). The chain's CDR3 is CASSIMASGSSYEQYF. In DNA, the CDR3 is TGTGCCAGTAGTATTATGGCTAGCGGAAGCTCCTACGAGCAGTACTTC.

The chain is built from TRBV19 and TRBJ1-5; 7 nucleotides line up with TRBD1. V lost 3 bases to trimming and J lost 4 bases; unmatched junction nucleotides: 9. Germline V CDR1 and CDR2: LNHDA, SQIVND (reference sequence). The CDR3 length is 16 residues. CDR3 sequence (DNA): TGTGCCAGTAGTATCTCGGCAGGGGGTGTTAATCAGCCCCAGCATTTT. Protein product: CASSISAGGVNQPQHF. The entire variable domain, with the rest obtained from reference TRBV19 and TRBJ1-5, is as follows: DGGITQSPKYLFRKEGQNVTLSCEQNLNHDAMYWYRQDPGQGLRLIYYSQIVNDFQKGDIAEGYSVSREKKESFPLTVTSAQKNPTAFYLCASSISAGGVNQPQHFGDGTRLSIL.

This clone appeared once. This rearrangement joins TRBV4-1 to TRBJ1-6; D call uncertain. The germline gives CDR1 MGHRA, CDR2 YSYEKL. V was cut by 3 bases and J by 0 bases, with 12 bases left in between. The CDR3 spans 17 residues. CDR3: CASSHSAASSYNSPLHF. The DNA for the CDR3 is TGCGCCAGCAGCCATAGTGCGGCGAGCTCCTATAATTCACCCCTCCACTTT.

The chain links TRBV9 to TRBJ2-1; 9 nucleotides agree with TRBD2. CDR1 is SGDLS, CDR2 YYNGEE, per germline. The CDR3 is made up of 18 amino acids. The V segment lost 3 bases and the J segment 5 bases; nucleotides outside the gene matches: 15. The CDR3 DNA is TGTGCCAGCAGCGCAGATTCAAATAGCGGGGGAGCGGACAATGAGCAGTTCTTC. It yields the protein CASSADSNSGGADNEQFF.

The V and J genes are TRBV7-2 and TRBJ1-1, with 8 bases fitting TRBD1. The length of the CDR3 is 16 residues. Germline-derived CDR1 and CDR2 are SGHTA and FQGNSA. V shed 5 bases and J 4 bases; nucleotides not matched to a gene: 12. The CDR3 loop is CASSQRGWGQVTEAFF. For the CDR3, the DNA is TGTGCCAGCAGCCAAAGGGGCTGGGGACAGGTCACTGAAGCTTTCTTT.

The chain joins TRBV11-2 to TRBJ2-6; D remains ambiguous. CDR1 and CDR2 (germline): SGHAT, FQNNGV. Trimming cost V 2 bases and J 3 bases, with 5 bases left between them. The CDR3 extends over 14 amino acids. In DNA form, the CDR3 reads TGTGCCAGCAGCTTAAATCTTGGGGCCAACGTCCTGACTTTC. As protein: CASSLNLGANVLTF. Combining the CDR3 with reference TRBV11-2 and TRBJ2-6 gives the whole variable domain EAGVAQSPRYKIIEKRQSVAFWCNPISGHATLYWYQQILGQGPKLLIQFQNNGVVDDSQLPKDRFSAERLKGVDSTLKIQPAKLEDSAVYLCASSLNLGANVLTFGAGSRLTVL.

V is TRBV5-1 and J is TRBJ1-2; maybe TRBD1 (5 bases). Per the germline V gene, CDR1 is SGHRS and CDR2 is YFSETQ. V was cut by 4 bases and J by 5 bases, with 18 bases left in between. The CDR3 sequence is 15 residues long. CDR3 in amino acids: CASSQTGSPPYGYTF. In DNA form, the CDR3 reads TGCGCCAGCAGCCAAACAGGTTCTCCCCCTTATGGCTACACCTTC.

The chain's CDR3 is CASSIAQRASYGYTF. The CDR3 DNA follows: TGTGCCAGTAGTATCGCACAGAGAGCGAGCTATGGCTACACCTTC. V gene TRBV19 combines with J gene TRBJ1-2; D is uncertain. Trimming removed 3 bases from V and 4 bases from J, with 15 bases in between. Per germline, CDR1 LNHDA and CDR2 SQIVND (reference sequence). The length of the CDR3 is 15 residues.

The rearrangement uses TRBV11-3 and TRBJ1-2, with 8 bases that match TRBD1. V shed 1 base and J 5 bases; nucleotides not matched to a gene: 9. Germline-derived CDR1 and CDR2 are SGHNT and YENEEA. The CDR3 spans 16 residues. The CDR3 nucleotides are TGTGCCAGCAGCTTAGGCCCGACAGGGGATTCGTATGGCTACACCTTC. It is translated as CASSLGPTGDSYGYTF.

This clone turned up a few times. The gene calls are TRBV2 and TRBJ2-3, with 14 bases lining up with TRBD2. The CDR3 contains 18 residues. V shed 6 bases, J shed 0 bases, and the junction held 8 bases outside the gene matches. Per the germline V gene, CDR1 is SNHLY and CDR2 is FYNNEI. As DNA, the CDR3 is TGTGCCAGCAGGAAGACTAGCGGGGGGGCAACTAGCACAGATACGCAGTATTTT. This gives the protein CASRKTSGGATSTDTQYF.

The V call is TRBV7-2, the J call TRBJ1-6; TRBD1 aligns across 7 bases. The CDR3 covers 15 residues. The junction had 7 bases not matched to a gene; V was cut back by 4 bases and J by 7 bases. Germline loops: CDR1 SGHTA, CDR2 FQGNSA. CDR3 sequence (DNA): TGTGCCAGCAGCTCAAAGACAGGGAGGAATTCACCCCTCCACTTT. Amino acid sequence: CASSSKTGRNSPLHF.